The rows below give T cell receptor beta chains drawn from one sample of a study of response to subunit inactivated influenza vaccine. TCRdb processed the RT-PCR reads anew with MiXCR; each CDR3 protein has one entry. The data show 650,000 or so distinct CDR3 sequences, about 15% seen once. The sequencing here drew on PBMCs from blood, taken 14 to 15 days before vaccination. The receptors shown here come from a man aged 45 to 65 who received an inactivated influenza vaccine. Both conserved end residues are part of each CDR3. A D gene is named only where the DNA matches it firmly. Clone size is given for some rows only: seen once, a few or many times, or a class if the clone is expanded.

clone_size j_call d_call v_call cdr3_aa cdr3_nt
few TRBJ2-1 TRBD2 TRBV29-1 CSVEEREGYNEQFF TGCAGCGTTGAAGAGCGGGAGGGCTACAATGAGCAGTTCTTC
NA TRBJ2-1 TRBD1 TRBV27 CASSRRKLGTEVYEQFF TGTGCCAGCAGTCGCCGCAAACTCGGGACAGAGGTCTATGAGCAGTTCTTC
NA TRBJ2-7 NA TRBV15 CATSRRTVSSYEQYF TGTGCCACCAGCAGACGGACAGTGAGCTCCTACGAGCAGTACTTC
few TRBJ2-1 TRBD2 TRBV6-2/TRBV6-3 CASSPRLSLTSGIEQFF TGTGCCAGCAGTCCCCGACTAAGCTTGACTAGCGGGATTGAGCAGTTCTTC
many TRBJ2-3 NA TRBV6-5 CASSYDRAGTDTDTQYF TGTGCCAGCAGTTACGATCGGGCAGGAACCGACACAGATACGCAGTATTTT
few TRBJ1-6 NA TRBV15 CATSRGVNSPLHF TGTGCCACCAGCAGAGGTGTTAATTCACCCCTCCACTTT
few TRBJ2-4 NA TRBV12-3/TRBV12-4 CASSLVGGNIQYF TGTGCCAGCAGTTTAGTAGGAGGAAACATTCAGTACTTC
NA TRBJ1-1 NA TRBV5-1 CASRTDGGTEAFF TGCGCCAGCAGGACGGACGGAGGGACTGAAGCTTTCTTT
few TRBJ2-2 NA TRBV27 CASSLRRHTGELFF TGTGCCAGCAGTCTCCGAAGGCACACCGGGGAGCTGTTTTTT
NA TRBJ1-6 NA TRBV3-1 CASSQERNNSPLHF TGTGCCAGCAGCCAAGAGAGGAATAATTCACCCCTCCACTTT
NA TRBJ2-1 TRBD1 TRBV7-9 CASNPRDREYNEQFF TGTGCCAGCAACCCCCGGGACAGGGAATACAATGAGCAGTTCTTC
few TRBJ1-6 NA TRBV7-2 CASSLALLNSPLHF TGTGCCAGCAGCTTAGCCCTTCTTAATTCACCCCTCCACTTT
few TRBJ2-1 NA TRBV3-1 CASSHGHPNEQFF TGTGCCAGCAGCCATGGACACCCCAATGAGCAGTTCTTC
NA TRBJ2-2 TRBD1 TRBV5-1 CASTDRVETGELFF TGCGCCAGCACAGACAGGGTGGAAACCGGGGAGCTGTTTTTT
few TRBJ2-7 NA TRBV6-1 CASSASYLYEQYF TGTGCCAGCAGTGCGTCCTACCTCTACGAGCAGTACTTC
NA TRBJ2-5 TRBD2 TRBV7-2 CASSLDGTSLQTQYF TGTGCCAGCAGCTTAGATGGGACTAGTCTACAGACCCAGTACTTC
NA TRBJ2-2 TRBD2 TRBV15 CATSRRRGANTGELFF TGTGCCACAAGTAGAAGGCGGGGGGCGAACACCGGGGAGCTGTTTTTT
NA TRBJ2-2 TRBD2 TRBV12-3/TRBV12-4 CASSLVSGALGGELFF TGTGCCAGCAGTTTAGTTAGCGGGGCACTTGGCGGGGAGCTGTTTTTT
few TRBJ1-1 NA TRBV11-2 CASSSPPWGTSGGTEAFF TGTGCCAGCAGCTCCCCCCCCTGGGGGACTAGCGGAGGCACTGAAGCTTTCTTT
NA TRBJ2-7 NA TRBV20-1 CSDRGNSYEQYF TGCAGTGATAGGGGGAACTCCTACGAGCAGTACTTC
NA TRBJ2-7 NA TRBV6-2/TRBV6-3 CASSYTPGQLPISEQYF TGTGCCAGCAGTTACACCCCTGGACAGCTCCCCATCAGCGAGCAGTACTTC
NA TRBJ2-1 NA TRBV5-1 CASSPETRSSYNEQFF TGCGCCAGCAGCCCAGAGACCAGAAGCTCCTACAATGAGCAGTTCTTC
many TRBJ1-1 NA TRBV11-2 CASSPQGGNTEAFF TGTGCCAGCAGCCCCCAGGGAGGGAACACTGAAGCTTTCTTT
NA TRBJ2-7 NA TRBV21-1 CANLWGDGPYEQYF TGTGCCAACTTATGGGGGGACGGTCCCTACGAGCAGTACTTC
once TRBJ2-2 NA TRBV9 CASSIRGYSNTGELFF TGTGCCAGTTCAATACGGGGTTACTCGAACACCGGGGAGCTGTTTTTT
few TRBJ2-2 NA TRBV20-1 CSATDLSNTGELFF TGCAGTGCAACGGACCTTTCGAACACCGGGGAGCTGTTTTTT
many TRBJ2-7 NA TRBV20-1 CSASLTGRASYEQYF TGCAGTGCTAGTTTGACAGGGAGGGCCTCCTACGAGCAGTACTTC
NA TRBJ2-3 NA TRBV6-5 CASSLLGGGKTDTQYF TGTGCCAGCAGCCTCCTCGGCGGCGGGAAGACAGATACGCAGTATTTT
NA TRBJ2-5 TRBD1 TRBV9 CASSVLHTGGEETQYF TGTGCCAGCAGCGTACTACACACAGGGGGCGAGGAGACCCAGTACTTC
NA TRBJ1-5 TRBD1 TRBV20-1 CSARITGEGHQPQHF TGCAGTGCTAGGATAACAGGGGAGGGCCATCAGCCCCAGCATTTT
NA TRBJ1-5 TRBD1 TRBV20-1 CSARRDSYSNQPQHF TGCAGTGCTAGACGGGACAGCTATAGCAATCAGCCCCAGCATTTT
few TRBJ2-7 TRBD1 TRBV2 CAIEGQGYEQYF TGTGCCATCGAGGGACAGGGCTACGAGCAGTACTTC
NA TRBJ1-1 TRBD1 TRBV7-9 CASSQGTGFNTEAFF TGTGCCAGCAGCCAAGGGACAGGTTTCAACACTGAAGCTTTCTTT
NA TRBJ2-3 TRBD2 TRBV28 CASSGLAGFTDTQYF TGTGCCAGCAGCGGACTAGCGGGTTTCACAGATACGCAGTATTTT
few TRBJ2-1 NA TRBV7-9 CASSLGWGNSYNEQFF TGTGCCAGCAGCTTAGGCTGGGGGAACTCCTACAATGAGCAGTTCTTC
NA TRBJ2-1 NA TRBV28 CASSLYQREQFF TGTGCCAGCAGTTTATACCAGAGGGAGCAGTTCTTC
few TRBJ2-3 NA TRBV5-6 CASSFGDRTDTQYF TGTGCCAGCAGCTTTGGAGATCGAACAGATACGCAGTATTTT
NA TRBJ2-1 TRBD2 TRBV11-1 CASSLAQGLAPAGQFF TGTGCCAGCAGCTTAGCGCAGGGACTAGCGCCGGCGGGGCAGTTCTTC
NA TRBJ1-3 NA TRBV20-1 CSAREGAGGNTIYF TGCAGTGCTAGAGAGGGGGCCGGCGGAAACACCATATATTTT
few TRBJ2-7 TRBD2 TRBV12-3/TRBV12-4 CASSGLAGESSYEQYF TGTGCCAGCAGCGGACTAGCGGGGGAGAGCTCCTACGAGCAGTACTTC
many TRBJ2-3 TRBD2 TRBV4-3 CASSQDYGRAPDTQYF TGCGCCAGCAGCCAAGACTACGGGAGGGCCCCCGATACGCAGTATTTT
few TRBJ2-1 NA TRBV11-2 CASSKRGGRGQAGVNNEQFF TGTGCCAGCAGTAAAAGGGGGGGCAGGGGGCAAGCGGGAGTGAACAATGAGCAGTTCTTC
NA TRBJ2-5 NA TRBV7-2 CASSAQPGDETQYF TGTGCCAGCAGCGCGCAGCCAGGGGACGAGACCCAGTACTTC
NA TRBJ1-3 TRBD1 TRBV4-3 CASSQYEGQGPGNTIYF TGCGCCAGCAGCCAATATGAGGGACAGGGCCCTGGAAACACCATATATTTT
NA TRBJ2-7 TRBD1 TRBV25-1 CAALGTGGYEQYF TGTGCGGCGCTAGGGACAGGGGGCTACGAGCAGTACTTC
NA TRBJ1-2 TRBD1 TRBV11-2 CASRLVGQGRWNTF TGTGCCAGCAGGTTGGTTGGACAGGGGAGATGGAACACCTTC
few TRBJ2-3 NA TRBV5-1 CASSLAGHTDTQYF TGCGCCAGCAGCTTGGCCGGCCACACAGATACGCAGTATTTT
NA TRBJ2-1 TRBD2 TRBV5-4 CASSLELAGGLAGNEQFF TGTGCCAGCAGCTTGGAATTAGCGGGGGGGCTGGCGGGGAATGAGCAGTTCTTC
few TRBJ2-3 TRBD2 TRBV15 CATSLGTSGNTDTQYF TGTGCCACCAGCTTAGGGACTAGCGGAAACACAGATACGCAGTATTTT
few TRBJ1-3 NA TRBV5-1 CASSASPGRGNTIYF TGCGCCAGCAGCGCCAGCCCGGGGCGCGGAAACACCATATATTTT
many TRBJ2-1 NA TRBV29-1 CSANRQGGNEQFF TGCAGCGCCAACCGACAGGGAGGCAATGAGCAGTTCTTC
NA TRBJ2-1 TRBD2 TRBV3-1 CASSHRDYRYNEQFF TGTGCCAGCAGCCACCGGGACTACCGCTACAATGAGCAGTTCTTC
NA TRBJ2-2 NA TRBV11-2 CASSIGQGELFF TGTGCCAGCAGCATAGGACAGGGGGAGCTGTTTTTT
few TRBJ2-7 TRBD2 TRBV7-9 CASSFGRSGSSYEQYF TGTGCCAGCAGCTTCGGAAGAAGCGGGAGCTCCTACGAGCAGTACTTC
NA TRBJ2-3 NA TRBV20-1 CSARPGGDVATQYF TGCAGTGCCCGGCCAGGGGGGGACGTCGCTACGCAGTATTTT